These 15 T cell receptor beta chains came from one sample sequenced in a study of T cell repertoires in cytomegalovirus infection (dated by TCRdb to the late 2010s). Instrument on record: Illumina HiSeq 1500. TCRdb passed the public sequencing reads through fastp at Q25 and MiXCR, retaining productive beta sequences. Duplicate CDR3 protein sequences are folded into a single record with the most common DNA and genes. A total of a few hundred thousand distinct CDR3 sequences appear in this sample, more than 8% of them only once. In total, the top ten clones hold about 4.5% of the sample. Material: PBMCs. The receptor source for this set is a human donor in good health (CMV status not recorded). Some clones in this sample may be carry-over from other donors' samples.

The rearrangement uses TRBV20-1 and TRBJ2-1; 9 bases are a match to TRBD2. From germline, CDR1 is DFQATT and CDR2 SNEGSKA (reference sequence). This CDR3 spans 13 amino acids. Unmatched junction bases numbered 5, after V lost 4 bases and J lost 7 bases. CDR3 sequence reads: CSATSGRFNEQFF. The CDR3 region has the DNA TGCAGTGCTACCAGCGGGAGGTTTAATGAGCAGTTCTTC.

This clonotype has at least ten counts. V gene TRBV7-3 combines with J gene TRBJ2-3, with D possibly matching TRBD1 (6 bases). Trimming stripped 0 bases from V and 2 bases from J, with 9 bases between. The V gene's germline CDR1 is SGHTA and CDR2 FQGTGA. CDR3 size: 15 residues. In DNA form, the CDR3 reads TGTGCCAGCAGCTTAACAGGGGGACACACAGATACGCAGTATTTT. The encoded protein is CASSLTGGHTDTQYF.

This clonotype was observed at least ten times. CDR3 nucleotides: TGTGCCAGCAGTGAAGGGCAACGGGGTGACGGCTACACCTTC. Protein product: CASSEGQRGDGYTF. The V call is TRBV2, the J call TRBJ1-2, with unresolved D. V lost 1 base, J lost 8 bases, and 14 bases lay in between. There are 14 residues in the CDR3. From germline, CDR1 is SNHLY and CDR2 FYNNEI.

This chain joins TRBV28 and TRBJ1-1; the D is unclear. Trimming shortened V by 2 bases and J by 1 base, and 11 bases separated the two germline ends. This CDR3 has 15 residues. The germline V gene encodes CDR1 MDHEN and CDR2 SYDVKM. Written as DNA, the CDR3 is TGTGCCAGCAGTTTACCCCACAGTCGGAACACTGAAGCTTTCTTT. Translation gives CASSLPHSRNTEAFF. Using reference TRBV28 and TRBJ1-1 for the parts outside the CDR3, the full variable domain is DVKVTQSSRYLVKRTGEKVFLECVQDMDHENMFWYRQDPGLGLRLIYFSYDVKMKEKGDIPEGYSVSREKKERFSLILESASTNQTSMYLCASSLPHSRNTEAFFGQGTRLTVV.

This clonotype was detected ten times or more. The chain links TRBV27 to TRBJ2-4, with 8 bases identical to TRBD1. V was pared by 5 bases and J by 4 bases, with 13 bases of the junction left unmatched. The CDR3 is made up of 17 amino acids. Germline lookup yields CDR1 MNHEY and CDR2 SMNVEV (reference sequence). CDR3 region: CASSTMTGVRGKNIQYF. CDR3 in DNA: TGTGCCAGCAGTACCATGACAGGGGTTCGGGGGAAAAACATTCAGTACTTC.

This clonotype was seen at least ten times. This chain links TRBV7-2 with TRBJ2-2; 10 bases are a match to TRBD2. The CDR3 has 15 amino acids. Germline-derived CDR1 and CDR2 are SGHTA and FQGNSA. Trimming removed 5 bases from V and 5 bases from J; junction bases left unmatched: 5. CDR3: CASSPTSGLTGELFF. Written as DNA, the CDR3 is TGTGCCAGCAGCCCGACTAGCGGGCTAACCGGGGAGCTGTTTTTT.

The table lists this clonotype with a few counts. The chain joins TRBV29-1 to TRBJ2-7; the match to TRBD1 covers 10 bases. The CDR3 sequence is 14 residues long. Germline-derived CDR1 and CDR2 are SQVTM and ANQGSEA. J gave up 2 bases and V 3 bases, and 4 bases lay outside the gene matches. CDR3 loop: CSVEGQGNPYEQYF. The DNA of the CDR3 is TGCAGCGTTGAGGGACAGGGGAACCCCTACGAGCAGTACTTC.

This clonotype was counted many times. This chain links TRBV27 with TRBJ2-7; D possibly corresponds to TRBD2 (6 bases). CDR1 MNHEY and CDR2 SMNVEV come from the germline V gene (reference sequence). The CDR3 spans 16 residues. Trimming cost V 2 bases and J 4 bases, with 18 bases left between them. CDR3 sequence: CASSLRQRRDGYEQYF. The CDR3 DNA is TGTGCCAGCAGTTTACGCCAACGGCGGGATGGGTACGAGCAGTACTTC.

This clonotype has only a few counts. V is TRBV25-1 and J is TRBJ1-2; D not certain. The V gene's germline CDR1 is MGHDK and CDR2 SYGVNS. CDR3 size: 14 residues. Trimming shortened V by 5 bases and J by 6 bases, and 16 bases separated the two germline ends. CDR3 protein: CASSHSPSGDGYTF. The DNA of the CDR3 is TGTGCCAGCAGTCATTCGCCGTCCGGGGATGGCTACACCTTC.

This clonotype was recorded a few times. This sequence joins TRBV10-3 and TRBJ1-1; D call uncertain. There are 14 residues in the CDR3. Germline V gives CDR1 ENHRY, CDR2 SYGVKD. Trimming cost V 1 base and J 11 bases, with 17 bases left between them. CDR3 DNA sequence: TGTGCCATCAGTGAGTTTACGGCAGAAGGGAAGGCTTTCTTT. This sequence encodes CAISEFTAEGKAFF.

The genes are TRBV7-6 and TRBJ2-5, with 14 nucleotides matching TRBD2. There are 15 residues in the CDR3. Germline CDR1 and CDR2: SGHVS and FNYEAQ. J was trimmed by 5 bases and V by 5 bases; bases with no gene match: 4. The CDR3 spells CASSMTSGRGETQYF. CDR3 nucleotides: TGTGCCAGCAGCATGACTAGCGGGAGGGGGGAGACCCAGTACTTC.

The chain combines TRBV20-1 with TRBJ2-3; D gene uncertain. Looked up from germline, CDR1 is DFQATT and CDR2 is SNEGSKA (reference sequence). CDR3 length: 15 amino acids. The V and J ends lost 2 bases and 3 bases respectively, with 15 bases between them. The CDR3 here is CSARSLWGRTDTQYF. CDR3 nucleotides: TGCAGTGCTAGATCCCTGTGGGGTAGGACAGATACGCAGTATTTT.

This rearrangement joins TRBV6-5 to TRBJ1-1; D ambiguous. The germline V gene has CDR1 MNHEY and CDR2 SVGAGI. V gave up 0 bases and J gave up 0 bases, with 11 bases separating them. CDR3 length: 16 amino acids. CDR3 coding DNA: TGTGCCAGCAGTTACTCGAAGTGGATAATGAACACTGAAGCTTTCTTT. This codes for CASSYSKWIMNTEAFF.

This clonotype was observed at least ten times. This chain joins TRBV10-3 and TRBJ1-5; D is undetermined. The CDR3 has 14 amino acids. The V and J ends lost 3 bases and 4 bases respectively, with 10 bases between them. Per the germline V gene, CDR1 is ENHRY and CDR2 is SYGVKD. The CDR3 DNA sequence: TGTGCCATCAGTGAAACACAGAATAATCAGCCCCAGCATTTT. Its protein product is CAISETQNNQPQHF.

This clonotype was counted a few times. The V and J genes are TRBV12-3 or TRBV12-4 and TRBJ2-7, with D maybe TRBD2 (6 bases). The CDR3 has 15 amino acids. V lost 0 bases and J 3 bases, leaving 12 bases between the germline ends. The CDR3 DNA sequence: TGTGCCAGCAGTTTAGCTGGGACTGGACGCTACGAGCAGTACTTC. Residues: CASSLAGTGRYEQYF.